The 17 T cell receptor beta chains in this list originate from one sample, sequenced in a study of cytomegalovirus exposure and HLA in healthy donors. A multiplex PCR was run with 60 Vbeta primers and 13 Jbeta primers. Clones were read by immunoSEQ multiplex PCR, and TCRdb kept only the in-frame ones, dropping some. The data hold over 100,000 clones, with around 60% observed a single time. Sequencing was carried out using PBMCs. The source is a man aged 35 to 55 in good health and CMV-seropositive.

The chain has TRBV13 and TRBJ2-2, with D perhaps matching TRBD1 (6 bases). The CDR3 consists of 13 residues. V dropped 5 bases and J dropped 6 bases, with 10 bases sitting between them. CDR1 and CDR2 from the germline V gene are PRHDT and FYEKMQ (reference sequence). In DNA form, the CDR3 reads TGTGCCAGCAGCCTTAACAGGGCCGGGGAGCTGTTTTTT. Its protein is CASSLNRAGELFF.

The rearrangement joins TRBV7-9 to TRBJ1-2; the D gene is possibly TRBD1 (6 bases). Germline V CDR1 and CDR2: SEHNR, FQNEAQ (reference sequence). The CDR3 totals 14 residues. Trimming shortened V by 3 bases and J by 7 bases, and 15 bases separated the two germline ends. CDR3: CASSFNTGLGGYTF. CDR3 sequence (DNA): TGTGCCAGCAGCTTCAATACAGGGCTAGGTGGCTACACCTTC.

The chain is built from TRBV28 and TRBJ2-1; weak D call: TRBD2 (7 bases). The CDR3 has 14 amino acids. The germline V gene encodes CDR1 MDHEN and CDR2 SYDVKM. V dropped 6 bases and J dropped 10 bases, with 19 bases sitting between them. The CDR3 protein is CASSDLLQGGEQFF. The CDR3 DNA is TGTGCCAGCAGCGATCTTCTACAGGGAGGGGAGCAGTTCTTC.

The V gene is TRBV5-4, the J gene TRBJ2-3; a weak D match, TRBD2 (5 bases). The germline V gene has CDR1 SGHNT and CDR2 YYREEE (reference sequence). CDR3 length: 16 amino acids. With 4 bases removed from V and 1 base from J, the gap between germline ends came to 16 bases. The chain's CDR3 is CASSIKVLGGTDTQYF. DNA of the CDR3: TGTGCCAGCAGCATAAAAGTATTGGGAGGCACAGATACGCAGTATTTT.

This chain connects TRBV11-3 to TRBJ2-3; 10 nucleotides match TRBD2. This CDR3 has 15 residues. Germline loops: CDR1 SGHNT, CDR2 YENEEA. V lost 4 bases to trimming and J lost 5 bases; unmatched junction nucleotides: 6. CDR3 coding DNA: TGTGCCAGCAGCTCCCAGCGGGAGGGGGGAGATACGCAGTATTTT. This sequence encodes CASSSQREGGDTQYF. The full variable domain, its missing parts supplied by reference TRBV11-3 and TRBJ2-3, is EAGVVQSPRYKIIEKKQPVAFWCNPISGHNTLYWYLQNLGQGPELLIRYENEEAVDDSQLPKDRFSAERLKGVDSTLKIQPAELGDSAVYLCASSSQREGGDTQYFGPGTRLTVL.

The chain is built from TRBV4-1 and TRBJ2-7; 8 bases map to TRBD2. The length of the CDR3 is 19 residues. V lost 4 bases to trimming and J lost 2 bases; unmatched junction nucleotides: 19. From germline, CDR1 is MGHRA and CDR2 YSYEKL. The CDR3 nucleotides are TGCGCCAGCAGCCGCTTGAGGACAAGCCTGGCGGGAGGTACCTACGAGCAGTACTTC. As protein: CASSRLRTSLAGGTYEQYF.

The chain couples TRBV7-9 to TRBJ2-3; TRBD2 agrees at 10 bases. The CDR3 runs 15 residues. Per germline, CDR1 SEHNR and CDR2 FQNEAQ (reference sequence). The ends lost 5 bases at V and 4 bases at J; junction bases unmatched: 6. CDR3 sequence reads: CASSHLAGAPDTQYF. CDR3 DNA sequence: TGTGCCAGCAGCCACCTAGCGGGAGCCCCAGATACGCAGTATTTT.

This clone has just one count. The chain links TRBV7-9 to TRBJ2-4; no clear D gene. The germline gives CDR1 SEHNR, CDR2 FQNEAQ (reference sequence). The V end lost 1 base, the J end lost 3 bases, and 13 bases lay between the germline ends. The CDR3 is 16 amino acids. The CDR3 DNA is TGTGCCAGCAGCTTAGTGAAGACATTTGGCAAAAACATTCAGTACTTC. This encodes CASSLVKTFGKNIQYF.

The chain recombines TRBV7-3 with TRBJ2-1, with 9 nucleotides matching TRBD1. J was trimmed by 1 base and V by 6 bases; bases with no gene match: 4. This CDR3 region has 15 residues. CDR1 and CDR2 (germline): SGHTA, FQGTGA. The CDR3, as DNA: TGTGCCAGCAGTTTGGGGACAGGGTCCTACAATGAGCAGTTCTTC. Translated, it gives CASSLGTGSYNEQFF. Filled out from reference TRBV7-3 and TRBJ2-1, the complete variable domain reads GAGVSQTPSNKVTEKGKYVELRCDPISGHTALYWYRQSLGQGPEFLIYFQGTGAADDSGLPNDRFFAVRPEGSVSTLKIQRTERGDSAVYLCASSLGTGSYNEQFFGPGTRLTVL.

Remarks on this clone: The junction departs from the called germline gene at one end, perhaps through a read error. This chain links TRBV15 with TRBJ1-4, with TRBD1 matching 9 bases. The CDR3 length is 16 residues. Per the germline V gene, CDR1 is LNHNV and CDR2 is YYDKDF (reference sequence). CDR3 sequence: CAASRDSGQGLEKLFF. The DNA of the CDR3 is TGTGCCGCCAGCAGAGATTCGGGACAGGGATTAGAAAAACTGTTTTTT.

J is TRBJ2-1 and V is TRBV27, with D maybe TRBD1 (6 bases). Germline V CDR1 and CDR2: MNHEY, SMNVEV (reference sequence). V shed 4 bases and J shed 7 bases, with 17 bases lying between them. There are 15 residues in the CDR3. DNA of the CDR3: TGTGCCAGCAGTTCGGAGTCAGGGGTGGGGAATGAGCAGTTCTTC. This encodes CASSSESGVGNEQFF.

This chain's CDR3 is CASSSRARDMILAKNIQYF. The DNA of the CDR3 is TGTGCCAGCAGCTCCAGGGCCCGGGACATGATTTTAGCCAAAAACATTCAGTACTTC. The chain couples TRBV7-2 to TRBJ2-4, with TRBD1 as a possible D gene (6 bases). Trimming shortened V by 4 bases and J by 0 bases, and 22 bases separated the two germline ends. This CDR3 spans 19 amino acids. Germline V gives CDR1 SGHTA, CDR2 FQGNSA.

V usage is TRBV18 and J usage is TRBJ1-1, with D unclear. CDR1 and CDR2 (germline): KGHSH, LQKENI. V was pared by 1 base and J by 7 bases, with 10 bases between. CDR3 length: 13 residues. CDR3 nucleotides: TGTGCCAGCTCACCACAAGGATCTAGTGAAGCTTTCTTT. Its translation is CASSPQGSSEAFF. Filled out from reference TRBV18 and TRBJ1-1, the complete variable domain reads NAGVMQNPRHLVRRRGQEARLRCSPMKGHSHVYWYRQLPEEGLKFMVYLQKENIIDESGMPKERFSAEFPKEGPSILRIQQVVRGDSAAYFCASSPQGSSEAFFGQGTRLTVV.

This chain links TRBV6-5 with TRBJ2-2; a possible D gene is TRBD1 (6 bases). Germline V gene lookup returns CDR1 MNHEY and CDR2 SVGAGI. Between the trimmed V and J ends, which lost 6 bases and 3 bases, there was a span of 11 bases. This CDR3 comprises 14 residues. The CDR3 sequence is CASSRNRDTGELFF. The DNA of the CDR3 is TGTGCCAGCAGCCGGAACAGGGACACCGGGGAGCTGTTTTTT.

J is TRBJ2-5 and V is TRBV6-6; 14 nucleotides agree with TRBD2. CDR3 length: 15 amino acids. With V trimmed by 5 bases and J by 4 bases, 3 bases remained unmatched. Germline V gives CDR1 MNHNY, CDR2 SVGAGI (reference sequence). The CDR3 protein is CASSEGLAGAETQYF. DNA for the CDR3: TGTGCCAGCAGTGAGGGACTAGCGGGGGCAGAGACCCAGTACTTC.

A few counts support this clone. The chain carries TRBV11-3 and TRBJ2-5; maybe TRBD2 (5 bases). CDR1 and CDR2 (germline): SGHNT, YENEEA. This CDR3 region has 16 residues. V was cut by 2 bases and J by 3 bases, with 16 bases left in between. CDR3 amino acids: CASSLRGGRREETQYF. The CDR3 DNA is TGTGCCAGCAGCTTAAGAGGAGGTCGTAGGGAAGAGACCCAGTACTTC.

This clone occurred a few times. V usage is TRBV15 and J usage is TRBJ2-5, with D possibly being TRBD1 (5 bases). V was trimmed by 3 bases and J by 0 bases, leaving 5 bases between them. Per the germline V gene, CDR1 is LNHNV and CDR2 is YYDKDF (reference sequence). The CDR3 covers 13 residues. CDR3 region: CATSRDNQETQYF. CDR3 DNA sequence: TGTGCCACCAGCAGGGACAACCAAGAGACCCAGTACTTC.